Following are 17 T cell receptor beta chains from one sample sequenced in a study of CD4 T cells in relation to SARS-CoV-2 and coronaviruses. Unexposed donor CD4+ T cells date from about 2011-2018, before the COVID-19 pandemic. CD4+ T cells were isolated from the cells after 10 days of culture. TCRdb's table, derived via immunoSEQ multiplex PCR, lists solely in-frame clones and lacks some. The data show some 21,000 clones, about four fifths seen once. No cognate antigen is known for these TCRs. Specimen: CD4+ T cells from PBMCs, cultured in vitro. Receptors originate from a human donor in good health.

The rearrangement uses TRBV3-1 (or the pseudogene TRBV3-2) and TRBJ2-3; tentative D call: TRBD2 (6 bases). The CDR3 runs 16 residues. Deletions cut 2 bases from V and 5 bases from J, with 17 bases between. From germline, CDR1 is LGHDT and CDR2 YNNKEL (reference sequence). The CDR3, as DNA: TGTGCCAGCAGCCAATCAGCGGGCAGGGCGATAGATACGCAGTATTTT. This sequence encodes CASSQSAGRAIDTQYF.

This clone was observed a handful of times. The chain has TRBV6-6 and TRBJ1-2; maybe TRBD1 (6 bases). The germline V gene has CDR1 MNHNY and CDR2 SVGAGI (reference sequence). V was clipped by 5 bases and J by 8 bases, with 18 bases between them. The CDR3 runs to 14 residues. The DNA of the CDR3 is TGTGCCAGCAGTCGAACAGGGTCTGAAAGCGGCTACACCTTC. Its protein is CASSRTGSESGYTF.

This clone was seen once. The chain recombines TRBV12-3 or TRBV12-4 with TRBJ2-1, with TRBD2 matching 9 bases. Trimming at V came to 3 bases and at J to 15 bases, leaving 6 bases not matched to a gene. The CDR3 extends over 12 amino acids. CDR3 DNA sequence: TGTGCCAGCAGTTTTGGGCTAGCGGGACCGTTCTTC. Protein product: CASSFGLAGPFF.

The V and J genes are TRBV30 and TRBJ1-2; TRBD1 agrees at 8 bases. This CDR3 is built from 13 residues. CDR1 is GTSNPN and CDR2 is SVGIG in the germline V gene (reference sequence). V lost 0 bases to trimming and J lost 8 bases; unmatched junction nucleotides: 5. The CDR3 protein is CAWSVRGQGGYTF. The CDR3 nucleotides are TGTGCCTGGAGTGTCAGGGGGCAGGGGGGCTACACCTTC. Based on the CDR3 plus reference TRBV30 and TRBJ1-2, the full variable domain is SQTIHQWPATLVQPVGSPLSLECTVEGTSNPNLYWYRQAAGRGLQLLFYSVGIGQISSEVPQNLSASRPQDRQFILSSKKLLLSDSGFYLCAWSVRGQGGYTFGSGTRLTVV.

The chain couples TRBV19 to TRBJ2-3, with D possibly TRBD1 on 6 matching bases. The CDR3 totals 14 residues. Trimming left V 6 bases short and J 1 base short, with 11 bases between. CDR1 and CDR2 from the germline V gene are LNHDA and SQIVND (reference sequence). CDR3 nucleotides: TGTGCCAGTAGACAGCAGGGGCGCACAGATACGCAGTATTTT. Translating gives CASRQQGRTDTQYF.

This chain connects TRBV2 to TRBJ1-6; 7 nucleotides align to TRBD1. This CDR3 is built from 14 residues. Germline V gene lookup returns CDR1 SNHLY and CDR2 FYNNEI. V shed 6 bases and J 4 bases; nucleotides not matched to a gene: 3. For the CDR3, the DNA is TGTGCCAGCAGAGACAGGGAATATAATTCACCCCTCCACTTT. Translated, it gives CASRDREYNSPLHF.

This clone was detected a few times. The chain couples TRBV7-7 to TRBJ2-1; 9 bases align to TRBD1. Germline V CDR1 and CDR2: SSHAT, FNYEAQ (reference sequence). The length of the CDR3 is 14 residues. V shed 5 bases and J 8 bases; nucleotides not matched to a gene: 7. In DNA, the CDR3 is TGTGCCAGCAGCCCCCTACAGGGGGCCCATGAGCAGTTCTTC. It translates to CASSPLQGAHEQFF.

The V and J genes are TRBV12-5 and TRBJ2-7, with D possibly matching TRBD2 (6 bases). From germline, CDR1 is LGHNT and CDR2 FRNRAP. V shed 2 bases and J shed 4 bases, with 12 bases lying between them. The CDR3 sequence is 14 residues long. CDR3 residues: CASGLFRERYEQYF. The CDR3 nucleotides are TGTGCTAGTGGTTTGTTCCGGGAGCGGTACGAGCAGTACTTC. The whole variable domain, filled in from reference TRBV12-5 and TRBJ2-7, reads DARVTQTPRHKVTEMGQEVTMRCQPILGHNTVFWYRQTMMQGLELLAYFRNRAPLDDSGMPKDRFSAEMPDATLATLKIQPSEPRDSAVYFCASGLFRERYEQYFGPGTRLTVT.

The chain couples TRBV9 to TRBJ1-1; D is uncertain. The CDR3 spans 14 residues. CDR1 is SGDLS, CDR2 YYNGEE, per germline. Trimming removed 0 bases at V and 1 base at J, with 7 bases between. CDR3 sequence (DNA): TGTGCCAGCAGCGTAGCTTGGCGGAACACTGAAGCTTTCTTT. Translation gives CASSVAWRNTEAFF.

The chain carries TRBV29-1 and TRBJ1-2; D is possibly TRBD1 (6 bases). The CDR3 is made up of 14 amino acids. Germline-derived CDR1 and CDR2 are SQVTM and ANQGSEA. Trimming left V 5 bases short and J 10 bases short, with 23 bases between. CDR3 sequence reads: CSVISRVLQGNYTF. The CDR3 region has the DNA TGCAGCGTTATCTCCAGGGTATTACAGGGCAACTACACCTTC.

In its sample, this clone was seen once. The CDR3 reads CASSQEGQGTDTQYF. For the CDR3, the DNA is TGTGCCAGCAGCCAAGAGGGACAGGGGACAGATACGCAGTATTTT. The V gene is TRBV3-1 (or the pseudogene TRBV3-2), the J gene TRBJ2-3, with TRBD1 matching 10 bases. The CDR3 is 15 amino acids. Germline CDR1 is LGHDT and CDR2 is YNNKEL (reference sequence). V dropped 0 bases and J dropped 3; count of bases not matched to a gene: 0.

The chain uses TRBV5-4 and TRBJ2-7; TRBD1 matches at 8 bases. This CDR3 is 15 amino acids long. Trimming cost V 4 bases and J 0 bases; bases outside gene matches: 6. Germline values: CDR1 SGHNT, CDR2 YYREEE (reference sequence). The CDR3 loop reads CASSRQGTPSYEQYF. DNA for the CDR3: TGTGCCAGCAGCCGACAGGGGACTCCCTCCTACGAGCAGTACTTC.

The genes are TRBV4-1 and TRBJ2-2; a weak D match, TRBD2 (5 bases). The CDR3 has 16 residues. Germline V gene lookup returns CDR1 MGHRA and CDR2 YSYEKL. The V and J ends lost 1 base and 4 bases respectively, with 13 bases between them. The CDR3 DNA sequence: TGCGCCAGCAGCCAAGTTGCTAGCCGTGGCACCGGGGAGCTGTTTTTT. Encoded protein: CASSQVASRGTGELFF.

J is TRBJ2-2 and V is TRBV4-3; weak D call: TRBD2 (5 bases). The CDR3 is 12 residues long. The V gene lost 6 bases and the J gene lost 9 bases, with 11 bases spanning the gap. Germline lookup yields CDR1 LGHNA and CDR2 YSLEER. CDR3 in amino acids: CASRDWFRELFF. CDR3 coding DNA: TGCGCCAGCAGGGACTGGTTTCGGGAGCTGTTTTTT.

This rearrangement joins TRBV5-6 to TRBJ2-2, with D uncertain. The CDR3 sequence is 15 residues long. V was trimmed by 2 bases and J by 4 bases, leaving 12 bases between them. The germline gives CDR1 SGHDT, CDR2 YYEEEE. CDR3 loop: CASSFFSMGTGELFF. CDR3 DNA: TGTGCCAGCAGCTTTTTCTCTATGGGCACCGGGGAGCTGTTTTTT.

This clone was observed a single time. This rearrangement joins TRBV3-1 (or the pseudogene TRBV3-2) to TRBJ2-3, with 12 bases matching TRBD2. Per the germline V gene, CDR1 is LGHDT and CDR2 is YNNKEL (reference sequence). With V trimmed by 1 base and J by 6 bases, 5 bases remained unmatched. This CDR3 is 16 amino acids long. Here the CDR3 reads CASSQVLAGGLDTQYF. In DNA, the CDR3 is TGTGCCAGCAGCCAAGTTCTAGCGGGGGGGCTGGATACGCAGTATTTT.

The V and J genes are TRBV11-2 and TRBJ2-2; D may correspond to TRBD1 or TRBD2 (5 bases each). The V gene lost 5 bases and the J gene lost 3 bases, with 10 bases spanning the gap. This CDR3 is built from 14 residues. Germline CDR1 SGHAT, CDR2 FQNNGV. CDR3: CASSTGTYTGELFF. As DNA, the CDR3 is TGTGCCAGCAGCACCGGGACCTACACCGGGGAGCTGTTTTTT.